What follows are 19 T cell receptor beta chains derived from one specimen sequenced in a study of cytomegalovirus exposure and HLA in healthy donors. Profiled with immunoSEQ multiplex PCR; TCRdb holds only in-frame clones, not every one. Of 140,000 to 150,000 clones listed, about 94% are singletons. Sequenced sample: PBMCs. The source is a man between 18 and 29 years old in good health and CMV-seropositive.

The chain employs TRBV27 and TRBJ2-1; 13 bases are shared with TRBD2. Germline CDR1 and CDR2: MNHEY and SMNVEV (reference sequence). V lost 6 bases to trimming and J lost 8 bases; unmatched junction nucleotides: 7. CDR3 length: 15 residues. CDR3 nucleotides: TGTGCCAGCAGCGCAGGACTAGCGGGAGATCATGAGCAGTTCTTC. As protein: CASSAGLAGDHEQFF.

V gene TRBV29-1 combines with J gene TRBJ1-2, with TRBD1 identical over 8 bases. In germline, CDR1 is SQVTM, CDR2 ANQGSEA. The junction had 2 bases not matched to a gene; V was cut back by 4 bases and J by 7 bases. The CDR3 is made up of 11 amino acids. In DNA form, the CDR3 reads TGCAGCGTTGCCAGGGGGCGTGGCTACACCTTC. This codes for CSVARGRGYTF.

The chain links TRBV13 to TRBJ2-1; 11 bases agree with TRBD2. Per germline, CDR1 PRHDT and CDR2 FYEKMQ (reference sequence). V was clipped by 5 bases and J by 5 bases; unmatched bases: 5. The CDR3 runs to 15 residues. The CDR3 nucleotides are TGTGCCAGCAGCACCCCTAGCGGGGGGAACAATGAGCAGTTCTTC. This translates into CASSTPSGGNNEQFF. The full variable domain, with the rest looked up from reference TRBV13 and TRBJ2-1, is AAGVIQSPRHLIKEKRETATLKCYPIPRHDTVYWYQQGPGQDPQFLISFYEKMQSDKGSIPDRFSAQQFSDYHSELNMSSLELGDSALYFCASSTPSGGNNEQFFGPGTRLTVL.

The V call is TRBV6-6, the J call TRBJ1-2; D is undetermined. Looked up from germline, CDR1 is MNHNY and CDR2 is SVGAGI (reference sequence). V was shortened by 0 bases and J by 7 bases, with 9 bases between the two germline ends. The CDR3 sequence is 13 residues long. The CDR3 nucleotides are TGTGCCAGCAGTTACTCCCAGTACCCTGGCTACACCTTC. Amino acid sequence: CASSYSQYPGYTF.

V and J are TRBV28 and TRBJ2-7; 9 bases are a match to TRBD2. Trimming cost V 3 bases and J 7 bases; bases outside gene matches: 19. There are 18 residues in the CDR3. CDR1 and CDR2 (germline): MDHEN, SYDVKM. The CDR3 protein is CASSLGAGGPSTLGEQYF. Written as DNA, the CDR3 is TGTGCCAGCAGTTTGGGTGCGGGAGGGCCCTCAACTTTGGGGGAGCAGTACTTC.

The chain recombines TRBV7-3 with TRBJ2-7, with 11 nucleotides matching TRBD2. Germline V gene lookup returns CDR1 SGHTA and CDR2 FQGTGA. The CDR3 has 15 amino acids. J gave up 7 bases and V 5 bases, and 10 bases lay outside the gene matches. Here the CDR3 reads CASSGSLAGVKEQYF. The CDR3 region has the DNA TGTGCCAGCAGCGGGTCACTAGCGGGAGTAAAAGAGCAGTACTTC. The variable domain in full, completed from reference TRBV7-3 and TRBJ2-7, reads GAGVSQTPSNKVTEKGKYVELRCDPISGHTALYWYRQSLGQGPEFLIYFQGTGAADDSGLPNDRFFAVRPEGSVSTLKIQRTERGDSAVYLCASSGSLAGVKEQYFGPGTRLTVT.

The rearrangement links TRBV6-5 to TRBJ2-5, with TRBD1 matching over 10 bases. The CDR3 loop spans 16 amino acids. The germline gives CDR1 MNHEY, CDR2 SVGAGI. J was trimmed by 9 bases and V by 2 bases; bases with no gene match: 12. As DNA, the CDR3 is TGTGCCAGCAGTTACAATTCCGGGACAGGGGAAAGGGCCCAGTACTTC. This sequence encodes CASSYNSGTGERAQYF.

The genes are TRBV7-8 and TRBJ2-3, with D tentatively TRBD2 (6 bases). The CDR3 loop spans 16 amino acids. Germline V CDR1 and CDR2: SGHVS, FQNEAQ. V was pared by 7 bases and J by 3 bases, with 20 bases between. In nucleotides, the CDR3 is TGTGCCAGCATCCCCCTCCCTGCGGGACCGACAGATACGCAGTATTTT. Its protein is CASIPLPAGPTDTQYF.

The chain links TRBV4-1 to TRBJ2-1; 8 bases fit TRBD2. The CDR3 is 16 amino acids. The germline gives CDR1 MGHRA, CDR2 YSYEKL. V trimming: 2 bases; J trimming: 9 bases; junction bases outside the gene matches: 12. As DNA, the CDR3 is TGCGCCAGCAGCCAAACCCCGGGACTAGTACAGCGTGAGCAGTTCTTC. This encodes CASSQTPGLVQREQFF.

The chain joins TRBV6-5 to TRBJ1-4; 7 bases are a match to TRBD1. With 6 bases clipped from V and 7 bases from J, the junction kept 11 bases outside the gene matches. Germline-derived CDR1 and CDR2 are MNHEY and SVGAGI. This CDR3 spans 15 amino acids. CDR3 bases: TGTGCCAGCAGACGACCCGGGACAGAGAGTGAAAAACTGTTTTTT. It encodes CASRRPGTESEKLFF.

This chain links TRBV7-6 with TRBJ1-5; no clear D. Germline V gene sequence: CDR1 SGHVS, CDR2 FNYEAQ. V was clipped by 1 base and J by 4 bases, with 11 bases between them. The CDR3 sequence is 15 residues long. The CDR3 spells CASSLGGSYNQPQHF. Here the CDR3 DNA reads TGTGCCAGCAGCTTAGGCGGCAGTTATAATCAGCCCCAGCATTTT.

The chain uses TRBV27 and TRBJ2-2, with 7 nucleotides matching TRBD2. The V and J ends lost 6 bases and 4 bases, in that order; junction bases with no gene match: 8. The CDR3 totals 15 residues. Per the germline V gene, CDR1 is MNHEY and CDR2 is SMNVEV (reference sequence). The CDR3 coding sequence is TGTGCCAGCAGAAACGGGAGGCGGCCCACCGGGGAGCTGTTTTTT. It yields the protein CASRNGRRPTGELFF.

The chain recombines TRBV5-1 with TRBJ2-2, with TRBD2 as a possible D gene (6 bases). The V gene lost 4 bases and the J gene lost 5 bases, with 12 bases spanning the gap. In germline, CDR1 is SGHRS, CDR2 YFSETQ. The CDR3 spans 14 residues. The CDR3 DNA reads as TGCGCCAGCAGCACGACCGGGACTACCGGGGAGCTGTTTTTT. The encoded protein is CASSTTGTTGELFF.

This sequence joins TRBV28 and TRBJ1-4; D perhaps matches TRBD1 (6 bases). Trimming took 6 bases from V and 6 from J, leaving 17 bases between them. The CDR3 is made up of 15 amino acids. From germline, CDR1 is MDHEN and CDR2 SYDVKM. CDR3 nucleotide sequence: TGTGCCAGCAGAATAAATCAGGGGATATATGAAAAACTGTTTTTT. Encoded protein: CASRINQGIYEKLFF.

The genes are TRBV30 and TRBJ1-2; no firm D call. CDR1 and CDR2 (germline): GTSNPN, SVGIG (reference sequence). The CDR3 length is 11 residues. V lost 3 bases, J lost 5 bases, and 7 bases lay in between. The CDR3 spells CAWRTEYGYTF. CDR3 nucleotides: TGTGCCTGGAGAACAGAATATGGCTACACCTTC.

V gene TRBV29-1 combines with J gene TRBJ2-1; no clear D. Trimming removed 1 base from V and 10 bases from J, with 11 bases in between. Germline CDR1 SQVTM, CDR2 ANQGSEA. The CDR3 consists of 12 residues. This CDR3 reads CSVEGRPGEQFF. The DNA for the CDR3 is TGCAGCGTTGAAGGTCGTCCTGGCGAGCAGTTCTTC.

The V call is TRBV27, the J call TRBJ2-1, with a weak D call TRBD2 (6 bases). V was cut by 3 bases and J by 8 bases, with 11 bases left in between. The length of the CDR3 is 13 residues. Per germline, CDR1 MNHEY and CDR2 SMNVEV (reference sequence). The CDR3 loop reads CASSLFGGYEQFF. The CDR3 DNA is TGTGCCAGCAGTTTGTTCGGGGGTTATGAGCAGTTCTTC.

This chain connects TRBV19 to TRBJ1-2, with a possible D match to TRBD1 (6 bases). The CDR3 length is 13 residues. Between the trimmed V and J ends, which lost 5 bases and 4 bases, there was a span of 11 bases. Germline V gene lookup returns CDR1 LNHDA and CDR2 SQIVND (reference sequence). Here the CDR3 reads CASSPDRSYGYTF. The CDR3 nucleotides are TGTGCCAGTAGTCCCGACAGGAGCTATGGCTACACCTTC. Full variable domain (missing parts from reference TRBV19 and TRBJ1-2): DGGITQSPKYLFRKEGQNVTLSCEQNLNHDAMYWYRQDPGQGLRLIYYSQIVNDFQKGDIAEGYSVSREKKESFPLTVTSAQKNPTAFYLCASSPDRSYGYTFGSGTRLTVV.

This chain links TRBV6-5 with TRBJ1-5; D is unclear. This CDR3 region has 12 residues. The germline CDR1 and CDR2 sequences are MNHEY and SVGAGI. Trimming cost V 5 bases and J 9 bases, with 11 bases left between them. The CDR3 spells CASSETILPQHF. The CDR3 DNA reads TGTGCCAGCAGTGAGACAATTCTGCCCCAGCATTTT.